Listed below are T cell receptor beta chains from one sample, sequenced in a study of vaccination and CD4 T cells after COVID-19. No cognate antigen is known for these TCRs. One entry per CDR3 protein, called by TCRdb with MiXCR from the PCR reads. The sample consists of about 20,000 distinct CDR3 sequences, approximately 50% of them appearing once. The sequenced sample consisted of cultured CD4+ T cells from blood. All receptors come from a human donor with COVID-19. Each CDR3 is given with its conserved first and last residue. D genes are given only for firm matches. Size values are once, few and many counts, or a class for expanded clones, and some rows have none.

D: -; V: TRBV11-2; size: -; J: TRBJ1-1; DNA: TGTGCCAGCAGCCCTTTCGGAAACACTGAAGCTTTCTTT; CDR3: CASSPFGNTEAFF
D: TRBD1; V: TRBV5-5; size: -; J: TRBJ2-1; DNA: TGTGCCAGCAGCTTGTTGGGACAGGAGTACAATGAGCAGTTCTTC; CDR3: CASSLLGQEYNEQFF
D: -; V: TRBV4-2; size: -; J: TRBJ1-2; DNA: TGTGCCAGCAGCCAAGAAAGAGGGGACTATGGCTACACCTTC; CDR3: CASSQERGDYGYTF
D: -; V: TRBV20-1; size: few; J: TRBJ1-1; DNA: TGCAGTGCACCTGACAGACCTATGAACACTGAAGCTTTCTTT; CDR3: CSAPDRPMNTEAFF
D: TRBD1; V: TRBV12-3/TRBV12-4; size: -; J: TRBJ2-2; DNA: TGTGCCAGCAGTCGTGGGACAGGGGCGTACACCGGGGAGCTGTTTTTT; CDR3: CASSRGTGAYTGELFF
D: -; V: TRBV18; size: once; J: TRBJ2-2; DNA: TGTGCCAGCTCACTTAACGAGGGGATCGGGGAGCTGTTTTTT; CDR3: CASSLNEGIGELFF
D: -; V: TRBV7-2; size: few; J: TRBJ2-3; DNA: TGTGCCAGCAGGGGAGGCTTAGATACGCAGTATTTT; CDR3: CASRGGLDTQYF
D: -; V: TRBV27; size: once; J: TRBJ1-1; DNA: TGTGCCAGCAGCACCGGGACTCCACTTTCGAACACTGAAGCTTTCTTT; CDR3: CASSTGTPLSNTEAFF
D: -; V: TRBV7-2; size: -; J: TRBJ2-4; DNA: TGTGCCAGCAGCTTAGTAATCGGGGCGGCGGACGGAAAAAACATTCAGTACTTC; CDR3: CASSLVIGAADGKNIQYF
D: -; V: TRBV7-2; size: -; J: TRBJ1-5; DNA: TGTGCCAGCAGCTTTAGTAATCAGCCCCAGCATTTT; CDR3: CASSFSNQPQHF
D: -; V: TRBV27; size: -; J: TRBJ2-2; DNA: TGTGCCAGCAGGTGGGGAGAGTCCGGGGAGCTGTTTTTT; CDR3: CASRWGESGELFF
D: TRBD2; V: TRBV20-1; size: few; J: TRBJ2-5; DNA: TGCAGTGCTTTCACTAGCGGGGCCCGGGTCTCGTACTTC; CDR3: CSAFTSGARVSYF
D: -; V: TRBV27; size: -; J: TRBJ2-3; DNA: TGTGCCAGCAGTTTGGGGGGGCCCGCAGATACGCAGTATTTT; CDR3: CASSLGGPADTQYF
D: TRBD1; V: TRBV7-8; size: few; J: TRBJ2-5; DNA: TGTGCCCCGGGACAGCTAACCCAAGAGACCCAGTACTTC; CDR3: CAPGQLTQETQYF
D: -; V: TRBV12-5; size: -; J: TRBJ1-5; DNA: TGTGCTAGTGGTTACGGCGGGTCTGGACAGCCCCAGCATTTT; CDR3: CASGYGGSGQPQHF
D: TRBD1; V: TRBV6-1; size: few; J: TRBJ1-1; DNA: TGTGCCAGCAGTCAAACCGGGACAGGGCCCACTGAAGCTTTCTTT; CDR3: CASSQTGTGPTEAFF
D: -; V: TRBV5-1; size: -; J: TRBJ1-1; DNA: TGCGCCAGCAGCCCCAGGGCAGGGAACACTGAAGCTTTCTTT; CDR3: CASSPRAGNTEAFF
D: -; V: TRBV12-3/TRBV12-4; size: -; J: TRBJ2-1; DNA: TGTGCCAGCAGTACGGTGGGGGCCGGGCCGCAGTTCTTC; CDR3: CASSTVGAGPQFF
D: -; V: TRBV6-2/TRBV6-3; size: -; J: TRBJ2-1; DNA: TGTGCCAGCAGTTACTCGGACAATTTAAATGAGCAGTTCTTC; CDR3: CASSYSDNLNEQFF
D: TRBD1; V: TRBV7-8; size: few; J: TRBJ1-4; DNA: TGTGCCAGCAGTCATCCATTTGGACAGGAGTCAACTAATGAAAAACTGTTTTTT; CDR3: CASSHPFGQESTNEKLFF
D: TRBD1; V: TRBV19; size: few; J: TRBJ1-6; DNA: TGTGCCAGTAGTATCGAGACAGGGACTTCACCCCTCCACTTT; CDR3: CASSIETGTSPLHF
D: -; V: TRBV6-1; size: once; J: TRBJ1-2; DNA: TGTGCCATCAGTGATATGACAGCCTCTAACTATGGCTACACCTTC; CDR3: CAISDMTASNYGYTF
D: TRBD1; V: TRBV20-1; size: -; J: TRBJ1-4; DNA: TGCAGTGGGGGACAGAGAGGTGAAAAACTGTTTTTT; CDR3: CSGGQRGEKLFF
D: -; V: TRBV10-1; size: few; J: TRBJ2-7; DNA: TGCGCCAGCAGTGCGGTGGGGTCGGGCGAGCAGTACTTC; CDR3: CASSAVGSGEQYF
D: -; V: TRBV11-3; size: large; J: TRBJ1-1; DNA: TGTGCCAGCAGCACGCGTGCTGGTACTGAAGCTTTCTTT; CDR3: CASSTRAGTEAFF
D: -; V: TRBV11-2; size: once; J: TRBJ2-7; DNA: TGTGCCAGCAGCTTAGGACAACTCGCCTACGAGCAGTACTTC; CDR3: CASSLGQLAYEQYF
D: -; V: TRBV21-1; size: few; J: TRBJ1-2; DNA: TGTGCCAGCAGCACGGGACAGGGGGAAGCAAAAGGCTACACCTTC; CDR3: CASSTGQGEAKGYTF
D: -; V: TRBV2; size: -; J: TRBJ2-7; DNA: TGTGCCAGCAGTGGTCAGCGGATCTCCTACGAGCAGTACTTC; CDR3: CASSGQRISYEQYF
D: -; V: TRBV4-2; size: -; J: TRBJ2-3; DNA: TGTGCCAGCAGCTCCCCATCTCAGACAGATACGCAGTATTTT; CDR3: CASSSPSQTDTQYF
D: TRBD1; V: TRBV19; size: -; J: TRBJ1-1; DNA: TGTGCCAGTAGTCCGAGGACAGGCGCCGTGAACACTGAAGCTTTCTTT; CDR3: CASSPRTGAVNTEAFF
D: -; V: TRBV28; size: -; J: TRBJ1-3; DNA: TGTGCCAGCAGCCTGACAGTGCCCACTGGAAACACCATATATTTT; CDR3: CASSLTVPTGNTIYF
D: -; V: TRBV5-8; size: -; J: TRBJ2-6; DNA: TGTGCCAGCAGCTTGGCCATGGACGGCTCTGGGGCCAACGTCCTGACTTTC; CDR3: CASSLAMDGSGANVLTF
D: TRBD1; V: TRBV30; size: -; J: TRBJ1-1; DNA: TGTGCCTGGAGCGCGGGACAGGGCACTGAAGCTTTCTTT; CDR3: CAWSAGQGTEAFF
D: -; V: TRBV6-1; size: -; J: TRBJ2-5; DNA: TGTGCCAGCAGGTCCTGGGGGAGTTGGGAGACCCAGTACTTC; CDR3: CASRSWGSWETQYF
D: -; V: TRBV6-2/TRBV6-3; size: few; J: TRBJ2-7; DNA: TGTGCCAGCAGGACCCCCGGGGAACGCTCCTACGAGCAGTACTTC; CDR3: CASRTPGERSYEQYF
D: -; V: TRBV29-1; size: -; J: TRBJ2-2; DNA: TGCAGCGTATCATCATTCGGGGAGCTGTTTTTT; CDR3: CSVSSFGELFF
D: -; V: TRBV11-2; size: few; J: TRBJ2-3; DNA: TGTGCCAGCAGCTTAGCGGAAGATACGCAGTATTTT; CDR3: CASSLAEDTQYF
D: TRBD2; V: TRBV6-2/TRBV6-3; size: -; J: TRBJ2-3; DNA: TGTGCCAGCAGTCACAACGGACTAGCGGGGGGTACGCAGTATTTT; CDR3: CASSHNGLAGGTQYF
D: -; V: TRBV7-2; size: -; J: TRBJ1-3; DNA: TGTGCCAGCAGCCAACCTGGAAACACCATATATTTT; CDR3: CASSQPGNTIYF
D: TRBD1; V: TRBV19; size: -; J: TRBJ2-2; DNA: TGTGCCAGTAGGGGGACAGGGGTGGCCGGGGAGCTGTTTTTT; CDR3: CASRGTGVAGELFF
D: -; V: TRBV7-2; size: few; J: TRBJ2-3; DNA: TGTGCCAGCAGCTTAGAGGGGACGGGGGTCGGGCTTAGCACAGATACGCAGTATTTT; CDR3: CASSLEGTGVGLSTDTQYF
D: -; V: TRBV2; size: -; J: TRBJ2-5; DNA: TGTGCCACCCGTGTGGAGGGGGTGCGGCAGGAGACCCAGTACTTC; CDR3: CATRVEGVRQETQYF
D: -; V: TRBV12-3/TRBV12-4; size: -; J: TRBJ2-5; DNA: TGTGCCAGCAGTGAGGTTAAAGAGACCCAGTACTTC; CDR3: CASSEVKETQYF
D: -; V: TRBV7-3; size: -; J: TRBJ2-6; DNA: TGTGCCAGCAGCTTAACTGGGGGGACATCTGGGGCCAACGTCCTGACTTTC; CDR3: CASSLTGGTSGANVLTF
D: -; V: TRBV27; size: few; J: TRBJ1-6; DNA: TGTGCCAGCAGTTTTTCCGATTCACCCCTCCACTTT; CDR3: CASSFSDSPLHF
D: TRBD1; V: TRBV5-4; size: -; J: TRBJ1-4; DNA: TGTGCCAGCAGCTTAGATCCAGGGGGCTACTCGTTTGGAAAACTGTTTTTT; CDR3: CASSLDPGGYSFGKLFF
D: -; V: TRBV11-2; size: -; J: TRBJ1-1; DNA: TGTGCCAGCAGCTCTTCCGACAGCACTGAAGCTTTCTTT; CDR3: CASSSSDSTEAFF
D: -; V: TRBV20-1; size: few; J: TRBJ1-6; DNA: TGCAGTGCTGGGACGCCTAAGGGGTCCGGTAATTCACCCCTCCACTTT; CDR3: CSAGTPKGSGNSPLHF
D: -; V: TRBV24-1; size: few; J: TRBJ1-6; DNA: TGTGCCACCAGTGTTCAGGCGCCGTCCTATAATTCACCCCTCCACTTT; CDR3: CATSVQAPSYNSPLHF
D: -; V: TRBV11-2; size: -; J: TRBJ2-3; DNA: TGTGCCAGCAGCCCCCGGTGGAGCACAGATACGCAGTATTTT; CDR3: CASSPRWSTDTQYF
D: -; V: TRBV6-5; size: few; J: TRBJ1-2; DNA: TGTGCCAGCAGTTACCGAGTGGACCGTAACTATGGCTACACCTTC; CDR3: CASSYRVDRNYGYTF
D: -; V: TRBV11-1; size: few; J: TRBJ1-2; DNA: TGTGCCAGCAGCTCAACAGGGTTATACGGCTACACCTTC; CDR3: CASSSTGLYGYTF
D: -; V: TRBV19; size: once; J: TRBJ2-7; DNA: TGTGCCAGTAGGGGGGGCGTCTACGAGCAGTACTTC; CDR3: CASRGGVYEQYF
D: TRBD2; V: TRBV10-3; size: few; J: TRBJ2-5; DNA: TGTGCCATCAGTGAGCCTTTCGCGGGGGGACGGGAGACCCAGTACTTC; CDR3: CAISEPFAGGRETQYF